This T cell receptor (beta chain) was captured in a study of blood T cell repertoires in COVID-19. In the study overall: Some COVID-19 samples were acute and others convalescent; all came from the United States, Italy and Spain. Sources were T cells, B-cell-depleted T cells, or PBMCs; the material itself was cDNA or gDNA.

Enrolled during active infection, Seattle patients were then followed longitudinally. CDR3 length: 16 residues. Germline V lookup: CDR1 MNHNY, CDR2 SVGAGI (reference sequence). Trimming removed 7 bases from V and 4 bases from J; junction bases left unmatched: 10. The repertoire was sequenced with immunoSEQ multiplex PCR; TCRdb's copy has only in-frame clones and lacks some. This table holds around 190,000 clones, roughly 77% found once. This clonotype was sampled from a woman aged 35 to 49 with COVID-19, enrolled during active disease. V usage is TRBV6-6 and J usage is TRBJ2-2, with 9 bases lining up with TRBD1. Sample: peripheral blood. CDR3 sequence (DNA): TGTGCCAGCACCCTAGCCGGGACAGGGACCACCGGGGAGCTGTTTTTT. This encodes CASTLAGTGTTGELFF.